A selection of T cell receptor beta chains follows, all from one sample in a study of regulatory T cells in long-lasting Graves disease. MiXCR, applied by TCRdb to the multiplex PCR reads, yields one record per CDR3 protein. Of under 400,000 distinct CDR3 sequences listed, over 15% are singletons. These data also featured in a second study, about T cells in Graves' hyperthyroidism and ophthalmopathy.

Source: peripheral blood mononuclear cells (PBMCs), taken at new diagnosis, from a patient treated with antithyroid drugs. The receptors were sampled from a man between 40 and 49 years old with Graves disease. CDR3s include the opening cysteine and the closing phenylalanine or tryptophan. A D gene is named only where the DNA matches it firmly. Some rows have no size entry. The others give once, few or many, or a class for an expanded clone.

DNA | CDR3 | V | D | J | size
TGTGCCAGCAGCCAAGCGGCGGCCAACGTCCTGACTTTC | CASSQAAANVLTF | TRBV3-1 | NA | TRBJ2-6 | many
TGCAGCGTTGACCGAGTAGCAGGACAGCTTATTTCGAACTATGGCTACACCTTC | CSVDRVAGQLISNYGYTF | TRBV29-1 | NA | TRBJ1-2 | NA
TGTGCCACCCAACGTAACAATGAGCAGTTCTTC | CATQRNNEQFF | TRBV15 | NA | TRBJ2-1 | NA
TGCAGTGCCCAGCGGTCCTTCAGCGCAGATACGCAGTATTTT | CSAQRSFSADTQYF | TRBV20-1 | NA | TRBJ2-3 | few
TGTGCCAGCAGCCCCCGGACTCAGGACACCGGGGAGCTGTTTTTT | CASSPRTQDTGELFF | TRBV7-6 | NA | TRBJ2-2 | few
TGTGCCAGCAGCTTGGGGGTCCAGGGTCTCGGCGGCTACACCTTC | CASSLGVQGLGGYTF | TRBV5-6 | NA | TRBJ1-2 | NA
TGCAGTGCTACTCTCGTGGAGACCCAGTACTTC | CSATLVETQYF | TRBV20-1 | NA | TRBJ2-5 | NA
TGTGCCAGCAGTCACTCTCCGTACAGGGAGGAAGAGACCCAGTACTTC | CASSHSPYREEETQYF | TRBV6-2/TRBV6-3 | NA | TRBJ2-5 | many
TGTGCCAGCAGTCATGACAGGGCTGGAAACACCATATATTTT | CASSHDRAGNTIYF | TRBV7-9 | TRBD1 | TRBJ1-3 | NA
TGTGCCAGCTCAGTCAACATGGGGGGAAACACAGATACGCAGTATTTT | CASSVNMGGNTDTQYF | TRBV18 | NA | TRBJ2-3 | NA
TGTGCCAGCAGCCAAGTAGGGCTAGCGGGGGGCCTGAGCACAGATACGCAGTATTTT | CASSQVGLAGGLSTDTQYF | TRBV4-2 | TRBD2 | TRBJ2-3 | NA
TGTGCCAGCAGCTTAGGGGCTAGCGGGGGGGCCAGGCAAGAGACCCAGTACTTC | CASSLGASGGARQETQYF | TRBV7-2 | TRBD2 | TRBJ2-5 | many
TGTGCCAGCAGTTTAGCGCCGAATTCACCCCTCCACTTT | CASSLAPNSPLHF | TRBV12-3/TRBV12-4 | NA | TRBJ1-6 | NA
TGTGCCAGCACAGGGACTCAAGAGACCCAGTACTTC | CASTGTQETQYF | TRBV2 | NA | TRBJ2-5 | many
TGTGCCAGCAGCTTGGGGGAGGGGGGGTCCTACAATGAGCAGTTCTTC | CASSLGEGGSYNEQFF | TRBV5-4 | NA | TRBJ2-1 | NA
TGTGCCAGCAGTGAATGGACTAGCGGGGGGGCGGAGACCCAGTACTTC | CASSEWTSGGAETQYF | TRBV2 | TRBD2 | TRBJ2-5 | NA
TGTGCCTGGAGTGTAAGCAGGGGTTACGAGCAGTACTTC | CAWSVSRGYEQYF | TRBV30 | NA | TRBJ2-7 | many
TGTGCCAGCACCCGGCTGGTTTTAGAGCCCTACACCTTC | CASTRLVLEPYTF | TRBV6-1 | NA | TRBJ1-2 | few
TGTGCCAGCAGCTTAGTGGCTACCAGTACCGATACGCAGTATTTT | CASSLVATSTDTQYF | TRBV7-6 | NA | TRBJ2-3 | few
TGCAGTGCTAGTCCGGTGAGGGCCTACAATGAGCAGTTCTTC | CSASPVRAYNEQFF | TRBV20-1 | NA | TRBJ2-1 | many
TGTGCCAGCAGTCAAACTCCGGGACAGGCTTACACCGGGGAGCTGTTTTTT | CASSQTPGQAYTGELFF | TRBV27 | TRBD1 | TRBJ2-2 | NA
TGTGCCAGCAGCCAACTACTCTACGAGCAGTACTTC | CASSQLLYEQYF | TRBV28 | NA | TRBJ2-7 | many
TGTGCCAGCAGATACAGGGGCTACAATGAGCAGTTCTTC | CASRYRGYNEQFF | TRBV27 | TRBD1 | TRBJ2-1 | many
TGTGCCAGCAGTTACTATGGACAGGGAGCCCACGAGCAGTACTTC | CASSYYGQGAHEQYF | TRBV6-5 | TRBD1 | TRBJ2-7 | few
TGTGCTAGCGGCCCGGGGGCCACGAACACCGGGGAGCTGTTTTTT | CASGPGATNTGELFF | TRBV7-7 | NA | TRBJ2-2 | NA
TGTGCCAGCAGGATGAAACTAGCGGGGCTCGGCCAAGAGACCCAGTACTTC | CASRMKLAGLGQETQYF | TRBV5-5 | TRBD2 | TRBJ2-5 | many
TGTGCCAGCAGCTCGACTAGCGGGGGGGCCTCAAAAAACATTCAGTACTTC | CASSSTSGGASKNIQYF | TRBV11-2 | TRBD2 | TRBJ2-4 | NA
TGCAGTGCTAGAGGGGACAGCGGCAACTATGGCTACACCTTC | CSARGDSGNYGYTF | TRBV20-1 | TRBD1 | TRBJ1-2 | many
TGCAGTGCCGACAAGACTAGCGGGGGGGCCACAGATACGCAGTATTTT | CSADKTSGGATDTQYF | TRBV20-1 | TRBD2 | TRBJ2-3 | NA
TGTGCCAGCAGTGCCCTCTCCTACGAGCAGTACTTC | CASSALSYEQYF | TRBV2 | NA | TRBJ2-7 | many
TGTGCCAGCAGCCAAGAGCGGACAGGGGGTATTTGGGAGCTGTTTTTT | CASSQERTGGIWELFF | TRBV4-2 | TRBD1 | TRBJ2-2 | NA
TGCGCCAGCAGCCAAGGTCGGACAGGGGGGACGGCTTTCTTT | CASSQGRTGGTAFF | TRBV4-1 | TRBD1 | TRBJ1-1 | NA
TGCGCCAGCAGCGGTCCCGGGACTAGATTTTGGGATGAGCAGTTCTTC | CASSGPGTRFWDEQFF | TRBV4-1 | TRBD2 | TRBJ2-1 | many
TGTGCCAGCAGTTCGAGGAGACCTTCCTACAATGAGCAGTTCTTC | CASSSRRPSYNEQFF | TRBV6-5 | NA | TRBJ2-1 | few
TGCGCCAGCAGCCAAGATTGGGGGGCAGATACGCAGTATTTT | CASSQDWGADTQYF | TRBV4-3 | NA | TRBJ2-3 | many
TGTGCCAGCAGTCAACCGGGACTAGCTACAGAGACCCAGTACTTC | CASSQPGLATETQYF | TRBV28 | TRBD2 | TRBJ2-5 | many
TGTGCCAGCAGCTTAGAAGCGGGGGCTTCCTACGAGCAGTACTTC | CASSLEAGASYEQYF | TRBV7-6 | TRBD2 | TRBJ2-7 | many